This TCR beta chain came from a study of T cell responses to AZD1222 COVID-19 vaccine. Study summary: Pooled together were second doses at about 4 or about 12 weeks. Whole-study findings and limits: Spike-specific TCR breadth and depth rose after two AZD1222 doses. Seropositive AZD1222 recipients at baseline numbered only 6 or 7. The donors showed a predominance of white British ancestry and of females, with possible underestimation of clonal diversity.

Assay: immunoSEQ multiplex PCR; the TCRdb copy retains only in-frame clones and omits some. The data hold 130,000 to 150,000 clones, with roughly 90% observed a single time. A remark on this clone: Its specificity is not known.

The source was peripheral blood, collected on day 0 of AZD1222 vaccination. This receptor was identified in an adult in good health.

The CDR3 region is CASRPIPGRGTGELFF. CDR3 DNA sequence: TGCGCCAGCAGGCCCATCCCCGGGAGGGGGACCGGGGAGCTGTTTTTT. This sequence joins TRBV5-1 and TRBJ2-2, with TRBD2 matching 8 bases. There are 16 residues in the CDR3. Germline assignment: CDR1 SGHRS and CDR2 YFSETQ. V was clipped by 5 bases and J by 5 bases; unmatched bases: 11.